What follows are 8 T cell receptor beta chains derived from one specimen sequenced in a study of blood T cell repertoires in COVID-19. Using immunoSEQ multiplex PCR, the repertoire was profiled, and TCRdb retains in-frame clones only, with some absent. The table has about 75,000 clones, roughly 90% seen once. Material for sequencing was peripheral blood. Every receptor here comes from a human donor in a cohort sampled during active COVID-19.

Details on this clone: One junction end disagrees with the germline gene, perhaps due to a read error. The chain combines TRBV5-6 with TRBJ2-7; 8 bases map to TRBD1. The CDR3 contains 12 residues. CDR1 is SGHDT and CDR2 is YYEEEE in the germline V gene. The CDR3 reads CASSLEGQAANF. In nucleotides, the CDR3 is TGTGCCAGCAGTCTCGAGGGACAGGCGGCAAACTTC.

This rearrangement joins TRBV18 to TRBJ1-2, with 7 bases lining up with TRBD1. V trimming: 3 bases; J trimming: 3 bases; junction bases outside the gene matches: 4. This CDR3 is 14 amino acids long. Per the germline V gene, CDR1 is KGHSH and CDR2 is LQKENI. The CDR3, as DNA: TGTGCCAGCTCACCTGGGCAGGGGGACTATGGCTACACCTTC. Its protein is CASSPGQGDYGYTF.

V usage is TRBV4-2 and J usage is TRBJ2-6; D is unresolved. The CDR3 loop spans 16 amino acids. The V end lost 0 bases, the J end lost 1 base, and 7 bases lay between the germline ends. Looked up from germline, CDR1 is LGHNA and CDR2 is YNFKEQ. This chain's CDR3 is CASSQELESGANVLTF. CDR3 sequence (DNA): TGTGCCAGCAGCCAAGAACTTGAATCTGGGGCCAACGTCCTGACTTTC.

The chain recombines TRBV6-1 with TRBJ1-6; 8 bases map to TRBD1. V lost 3 bases to trimming and J lost 9 bases; unmatched junction nucleotides: 4. The V gene's germline CDR1 is MNHNS and CDR2 SASEGT. The CDR3 contains 14 residues. In nucleotides, the CDR3 is TGTGCCAGCAGTGAGCAGGGGGCGAGTTCACCCCTCCACTTT. Its protein is CASSEQGASSPLHF.

The J gene is TRBJ2-1, the V gene TRBV5-1; TRBD2 aligns across 12 bases. CDR1 and CDR2 from the germline V gene are SGHRS and YFSETQ. The CDR3 contains 12 residues. V was clipped by 4 bases and J by 12 bases; unmatched bases: 2. The chain's CDR3 is CASSKTSGRQFF. The CDR3 region has the DNA TGCGCCAGCAGCAAGACTAGCGGGAGGCAGTTCTTC.

This chain joins TRBV21-1 and TRBJ1-1; the DNA was not compared with TRBD1, the D call given in the table. TRBV21-1 is assigned pseudogene status. This CDR3 contains 12 residues. Here the CDR3 reads CASHTGGTEAFF. In DNA form, the CDR3 reads TGTGCCAGCCATACAGGGGGCACTGAAGCTTTCTTT.

This chain uses TRBV25-1 with TRBJ1-6, with 9 positions matching TRBD1. The CDR3 extends over 15 amino acids. From germline, CDR1 is MGHDK and CDR2 SYGVNS. The V segment lost 5 bases and the J segment 8 bases; nucleotides outside the gene matches: 7. CDR3 residues: CASSKQGARYSPLHF. The CDR3 DNA reads as TGTGCCAGCAGTAAACAGGGGGCTAGGTATTCACCCCTCCACTTT.

The genes are TRBV27 and TRBJ1-5; 7 nucleotides match TRBD1. Germline V gives CDR1 MNHEY, CDR2 SMNVEV (reference sequence). V dropped 3 bases and J dropped 5; count of bases not matched to a gene: 4. The CDR3 has 14 residues. CDR3 protein: CASSFSRGDQPQHF. The CDR3 nucleotides read TGTGCCAGCAGTTTCTCCAGGGGGGATCAGCCCCAGCATTTT.